Below are 11 T cell receptor beta chains sequenced from a single sample in a study of Ad26.COV2.S vaccination and SARS-CoV-2 variants. Treatment indicated: some 20 received Ad26.COV2.S at low or high dose, single or two shots; about 5 received placebo; per-sample allocation not given. Material that was analyzed had been drawn on day 63 after the first vaccine or placebo injection. Only in-frame clones appear in the TCRdb table, and some are missing; sequencing was by immunoSEQ multiplex PCR. Of more than 400,000 clones in the sample, around 91% were seen once. Sequences were derived from peripheral blood, sampled in a trial of Ad26.COV2.S vaccine versus placebo. Receptors were obtained from a person between 18 and 59 years old who received the Ad26.COV2.S COVID-19 vaccine or a placebo.

The chain couples TRBV25-1 to TRBJ2-1; 9 bases are shared with TRBD2. The trim removed 2 bases at V and 1 base at J, leaving 0 bases unmatched. The CDR3 loop spans 15 amino acids. Germline lookup yields CDR1 MGHDK and CDR2 SYGVNS. In DNA, the CDR3 is TGTGCCAGCAGTGAAGCGGGAGGGTCCTACAATGAGCAGTTCTTC. Protein sequence: CASSEAGGSYNEQFF.

J is TRBJ1-6 and V is TRBV28, with 9 nucleotides matching TRBD1. After removal of 4 bases from V and 7 bases from J, the junction contained 5 bases not matched to a gene. The germline CDR1 and CDR2 sequences are MDHEN and SYDVKM. This CDR3 has 15 amino acids. The CDR3 here is CASSYRGQWNSPLHF. The CDR3 nucleotides are TGTGCCAGCAGTTACAGGGGGCAATGGAATTCACCCCTCCACTTT.

J is TRBJ2-2 and V is TRBV27, with 11 bases matching TRBD2. Germline CDR1 is MNHEY and CDR2 is SMNVEV (reference sequence). Trimming at V came to 2 bases and at J to 0 bases, leaving 8 bases not matched to a gene. This CDR3 contains 19 residues. The CDR3 spells CASSLVPSGRTTNTGELFF. The CDR3, as DNA: TGTGCCAGCAGTTTAGTTCCTAGCGGGAGGACTACGAACACCGGGGAGCTGTTTTTT.

V is TRBV15 and J is TRBJ1-6; D is possibly TRBD1 (5 bases). From germline, CDR1 is LNHNV and CDR2 YYDKDF (reference sequence). V dropped 5 bases and J dropped 6 bases, with 11 bases sitting between them. The CDR3 length is 14 residues. CDR3 sequence reads: CATSSGSPNSPLHF. The DNA for the CDR3 is TGTGCCACCAGCTCAGGGTCACCTAATTCACCCCTCCACTTT.

This CDR3 reads CASRGGSYGYTF. CDR3 sequence (DNA): TGTGCCAGCAGAGGGGGAAGCTATGGCTACACCTTC. The genes are TRBV2 and TRBJ1-2; D is possibly TRBD1 (6 bases). The CDR3 length is 12 residues. The V gene's germline CDR1 is SNHLY and CDR2 FYNNEI. V lost 6 bases and J 4 bases, leaving 9 bases between the germline ends.

CDR3: CAISGDSSSYEQYF. The CDR3 DNA reads as TGTGCCATCAGTGGGGACTCGAGCTCCTACGAGCAGTACTTC. This chain joins TRBV10-3 and TRBJ2-7; TRBD2 is a possible D gene (6 bases). The CDR3 is made up of 14 amino acids. Between the trimmed V and J ends, which lost 4 bases and 0 bases, there was a span of 10 bases. From germline, CDR1 is ENHRY and CDR2 SYGVKD.

This clone was picked up one time. V is TRBV19 and J is TRBJ2-7, with 7 bases aligning to TRBD1. There are 14 residues in the CDR3. V trimming: 5 bases; J trimming: 7 bases; junction bases outside the gene matches: 11. The germline gives CDR1 LNHDA, CDR2 SQIVND (reference sequence). Written as DNA, the CDR3 is TGTGCCAGTAGTGAGACAGGGTTTAAGGCGGAGCAGTACTTC. It codes for CASSETGFKAEQYF.

V and J are TRBV27 and TRBJ2-1, with 7 nucleotides matching TRBD2. Germline assignment: CDR1 MNHEY and CDR2 SMNVEV (reference sequence). This CDR3 is 16 amino acids long. After removal of 2 bases from V and 1 base from J, the junction contained 5 bases not matched to a gene. The CDR3 DNA reads TGTGCCAGCAGTTTACCCTCTAGCGGATCCTACAATGAGCAGTTCTTC. It codes for CASSLPSSGSYNEQFF.

The chain has TRBV3-1 (or the pseudogene TRBV3-2) and TRBJ2-7; 7 positions match TRBD1. The germline gives CDR1 LGHDT, CDR2 YNNKEL (reference sequence). The CDR3 length is 15 residues. V was clipped by 3 bases and J by 5 bases; unmatched bases: 10. CDR3 nucleotides: TGTGCCAGCAGCCAGAACCAGGACAGGTTCCACGAGCAGTACTTC. This gives the protein CASSQNQDRFHEQYF.

The chain employs TRBV6-5 and TRBJ1-4; D not certain. Germline V CDR1 and CDR2: MNHEY, SVGAGI. Trimming took 6 bases from V and 6 from J, leaving 11 bases between them. The CDR3 totals 13 residues. DNA for the CDR3: TGTGCCAGCAGCACGTTGACGGATGAAAAACTGTTTTTT. Its translation is CASSTLTDEKLFF.

The J gene is TRBJ2-7, the V gene TRBV28, with 7 bases matching TRBD1. The CDR3 runs 15 residues. J lost 0 bases, V lost 6 bases, and 8 bases had no gene match. CDR1 is MDHEN and CDR2 is SYDVKM in the germline V gene. The CDR3 nucleotides are TGTGCCAGCAGCTCAGACAGGGCCAGCTCCTACGAGCAGTACTTC. This encodes CASSSDRASSYEQYF.